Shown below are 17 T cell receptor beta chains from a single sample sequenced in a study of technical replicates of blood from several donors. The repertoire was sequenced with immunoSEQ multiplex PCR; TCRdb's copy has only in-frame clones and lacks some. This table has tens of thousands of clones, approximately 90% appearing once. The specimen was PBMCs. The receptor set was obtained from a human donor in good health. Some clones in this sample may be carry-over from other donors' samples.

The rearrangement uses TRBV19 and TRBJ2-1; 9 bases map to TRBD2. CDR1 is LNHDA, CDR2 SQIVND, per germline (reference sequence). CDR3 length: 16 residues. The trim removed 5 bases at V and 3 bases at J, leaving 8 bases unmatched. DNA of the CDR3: TGTGCCAGTAGTTCAAAGCTAGCGGGAAACTACAATGAGCAGTTCTTC. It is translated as CASSSKLAGNYNEQFF.

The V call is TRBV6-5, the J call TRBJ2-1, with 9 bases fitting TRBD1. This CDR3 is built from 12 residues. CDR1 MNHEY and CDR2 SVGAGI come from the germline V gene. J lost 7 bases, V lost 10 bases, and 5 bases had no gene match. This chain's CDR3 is CATRDRVNEQFF. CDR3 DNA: TGTGCCACCAGGGACAGGGTGAATGAGCAGTTCTTC.

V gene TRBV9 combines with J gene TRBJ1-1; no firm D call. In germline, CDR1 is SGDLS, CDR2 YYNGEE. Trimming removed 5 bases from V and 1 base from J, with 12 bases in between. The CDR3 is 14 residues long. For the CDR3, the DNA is TGTGCCAGCAGTGAGGGTTTACGGAACACTGAAGCTTTCTTT. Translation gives CASSEGLRNTEAFF.

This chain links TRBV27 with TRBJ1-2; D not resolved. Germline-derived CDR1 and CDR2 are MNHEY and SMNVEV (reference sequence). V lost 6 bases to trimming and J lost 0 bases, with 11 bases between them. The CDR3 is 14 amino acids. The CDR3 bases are TGTGCCAGCAGCGCCGCGGGAGCTAACTATGGCTACACCTTC. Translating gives CASSAAGANYGYTF.

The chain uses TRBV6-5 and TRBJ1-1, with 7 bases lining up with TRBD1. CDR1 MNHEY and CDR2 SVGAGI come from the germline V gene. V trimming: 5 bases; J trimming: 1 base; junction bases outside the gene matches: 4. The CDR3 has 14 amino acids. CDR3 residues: CASSAGQWNTEAFF. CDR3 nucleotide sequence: TGTGCCAGCAGTGCGGGACAGTGGAACACTGAAGCTTTCTTT.

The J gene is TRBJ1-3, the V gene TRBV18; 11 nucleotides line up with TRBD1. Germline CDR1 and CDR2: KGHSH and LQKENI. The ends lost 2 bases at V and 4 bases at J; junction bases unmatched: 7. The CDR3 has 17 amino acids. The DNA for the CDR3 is TGTGCCAGCTCACCATCCGGGACAGGGGGTACCGGAAACACCATATATTTT. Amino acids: CASSPSGTGGTGNTIYF.

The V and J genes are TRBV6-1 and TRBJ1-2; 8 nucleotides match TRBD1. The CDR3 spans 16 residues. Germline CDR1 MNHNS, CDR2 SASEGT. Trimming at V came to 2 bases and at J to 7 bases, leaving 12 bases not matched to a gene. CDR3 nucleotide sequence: TGTGCCAGCAGTGAATTCTCAGGACAGGGAGGCTCTGGCTACACCTTC. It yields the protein CASSEFSGQGGSGYTF.

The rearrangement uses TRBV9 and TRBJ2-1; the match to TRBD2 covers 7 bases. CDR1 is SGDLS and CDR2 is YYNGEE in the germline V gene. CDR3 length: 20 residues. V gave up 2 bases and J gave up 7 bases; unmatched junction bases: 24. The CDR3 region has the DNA TGTGCCAGCAGCGTGGGAAACGGGTTAGCGGGTAGTTACGTTCGGAATGAGCAGTTCTTC. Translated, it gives CASSVGNGLAGSYVRNEQFF.

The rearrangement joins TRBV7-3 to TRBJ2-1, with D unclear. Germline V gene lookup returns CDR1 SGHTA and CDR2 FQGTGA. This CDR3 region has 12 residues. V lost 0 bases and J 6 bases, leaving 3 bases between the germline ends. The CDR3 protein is CASSLTSNEQFF. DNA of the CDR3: TGTGCCAGCAGCTTAACGAGCAATGAGCAGTTCTTC. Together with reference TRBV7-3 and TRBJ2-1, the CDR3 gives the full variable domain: GAGVSQTPSNKVTEKGKYVELRCDPISGHTALYWYRQSLGQGPEFLIYFQGTGAADDSGLPNDRFFAVRPEGSVSTLKIQRTERGDSAVYLCASSLTSNEQFFGPGTRLTVL.

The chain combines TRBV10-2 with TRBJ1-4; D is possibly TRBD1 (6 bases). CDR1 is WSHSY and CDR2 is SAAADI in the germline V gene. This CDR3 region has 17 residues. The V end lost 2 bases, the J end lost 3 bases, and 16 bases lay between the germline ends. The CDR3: CASSEPRRGSANEKLFF. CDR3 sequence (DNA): TGCGCCAGCAGTGAGCCCAGAAGGGGGAGTGCTAATGAAAAACTGTTTTTT.

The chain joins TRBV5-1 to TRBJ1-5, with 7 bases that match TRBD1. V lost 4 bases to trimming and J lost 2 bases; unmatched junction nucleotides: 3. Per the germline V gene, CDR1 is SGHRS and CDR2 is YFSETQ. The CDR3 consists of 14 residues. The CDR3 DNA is TGCGCCAGCAGCACCGGGACAGGCAATCAGCCCCAGCATTTT. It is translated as CASSTGTGNQPQHF.

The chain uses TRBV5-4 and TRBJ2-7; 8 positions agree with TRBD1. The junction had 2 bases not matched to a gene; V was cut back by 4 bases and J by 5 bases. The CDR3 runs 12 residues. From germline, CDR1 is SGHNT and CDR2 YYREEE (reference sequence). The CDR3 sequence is CASSEDRDEQYF. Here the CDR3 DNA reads TGTGCCAGCAGCGAGGACAGGGACGAGCAGTACTTC.

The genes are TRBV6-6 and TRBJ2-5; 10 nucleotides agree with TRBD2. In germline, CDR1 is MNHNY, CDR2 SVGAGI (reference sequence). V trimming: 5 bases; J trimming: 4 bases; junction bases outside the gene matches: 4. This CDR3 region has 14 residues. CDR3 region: CASSRRLAGETQYF. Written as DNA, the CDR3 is TGTGCCAGCAGTAGGAGACTAGCGGGAGAGACCCAGTACTTC.

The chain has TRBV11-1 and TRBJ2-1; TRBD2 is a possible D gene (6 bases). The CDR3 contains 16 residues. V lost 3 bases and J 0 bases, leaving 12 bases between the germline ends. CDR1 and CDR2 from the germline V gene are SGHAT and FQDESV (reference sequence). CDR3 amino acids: CASSFNPRDSYNEQFF. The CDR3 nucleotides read TGTGCCAGCAGCTTTAATCCGCGGGACTCCTACAATGAGCAGTTCTTC.

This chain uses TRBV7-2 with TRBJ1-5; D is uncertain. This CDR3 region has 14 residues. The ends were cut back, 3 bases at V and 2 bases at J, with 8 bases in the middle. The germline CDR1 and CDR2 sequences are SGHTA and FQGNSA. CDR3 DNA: TGTGCCAGCAGCTTCAGTTACGGCAATCAGCCCCAGCATTTT. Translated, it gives CASSFSYGNQPQHF.

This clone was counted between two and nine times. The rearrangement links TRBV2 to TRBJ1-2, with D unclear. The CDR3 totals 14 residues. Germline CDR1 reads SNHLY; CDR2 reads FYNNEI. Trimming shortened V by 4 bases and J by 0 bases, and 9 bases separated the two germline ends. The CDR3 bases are TGTGCCAGCAGTGGAGGTCACCCTAACTATGGCTACACCTTC. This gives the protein CASSGGHPNYGYTF.

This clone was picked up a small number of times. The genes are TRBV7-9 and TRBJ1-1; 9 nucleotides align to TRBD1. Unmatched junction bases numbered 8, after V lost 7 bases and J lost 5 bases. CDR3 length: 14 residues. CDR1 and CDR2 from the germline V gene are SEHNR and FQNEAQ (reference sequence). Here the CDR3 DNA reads TGTGCCAGCACCTCCGGGACAGGGTGGACTGAAGCTTTCTTT. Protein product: CASTSGTGWTEAFF.